The clone carrying this T cell receptor (beta chain) was observed a handful of times. Its antigen remains unidentified. CDR1 is MNHEY, CDR2 SMNVEV, per germline (reference sequence). Trimming removed 3 bases from V and 5 bases from J, with 14 bases in between. The CDR3 is 14 amino acids. The data were obtained in a study of T cell repertoires in cytomegalovirus infection. TCRdb processed the reads anew with MiXCR; each CDR3 protein has one entry. The table lists 450,000 to 600,000 distinct CDR3 sequences, roughly a third of them singletons. The source was cultured PBMCs, collected from culture after CMV antigen stimulation. The rearrangement uses TRBV27 and TRBJ2-7; D might be TRBD1 or TRBD2, each matching 6 bases. The TCR comes from a human donor in good health (CMV status not recorded). Some clones in this sample may be carry-over from other donors' samples. The CDR3 protein is CASSFALGGHEQYF. Here the CDR3 DNA reads TGTGCCAGCAGTTTTGCCCTCGGGGGCCACGAGCAGTACTTC.